The table lists the clone carrying this T cell receptor beta chain with a count of one. This sample is part of a study of blood T cell repertoires in COVID-19. As for the study in general: Sites in the United States, Italy and Spain provided acute and convalescent COVID-19 samples. T cells, B-cell-depleted T cells, or PBMCs provided the cDNA or gDNA that served as material.

Original processing methods: Reference gene primer amplification in the assay estimated nucleated cell counts. Profiled with immunoSEQ multiplex PCR; TCRdb holds only in-frame clones, not every one. From that table come the V and J calls and clone size; the DNA was used to work out D and trimming. This table has tens of thousands of clones, about 84% appearing once. Germline assignment: CDR1 LGHDT and CDR2 YNNKEL (reference sequence). Between the trimmed V and J ends, which lost 8 bases and 8 bases, there was a span of 10 bases. CDR3 length: 11 residues. The sample consisted of peripheral blood. The receptor was derived from a man aged 55-75 years with acute or convalescent COVID-19. The genes are TRBV3-1 (or the pseudogene TRBV3-2) and TRBJ2-1, with D perhaps TRBD2 (7 bases). The CDR3 nucleotides read TGTGCCAGCCGGGGGGCGCATGAGCAGTTCTTC. Residues: CASRGAHEQFF.